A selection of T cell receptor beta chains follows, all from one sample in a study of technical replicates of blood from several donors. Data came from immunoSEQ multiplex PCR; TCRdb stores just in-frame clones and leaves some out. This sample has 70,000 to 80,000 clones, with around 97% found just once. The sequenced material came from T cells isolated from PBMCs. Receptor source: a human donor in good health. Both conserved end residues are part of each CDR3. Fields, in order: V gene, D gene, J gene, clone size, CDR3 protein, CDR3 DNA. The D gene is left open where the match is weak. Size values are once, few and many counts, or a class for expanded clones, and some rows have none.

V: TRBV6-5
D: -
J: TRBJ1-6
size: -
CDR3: CASSPRLLNSPLHF
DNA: TGTGCCAGCAGCCCTAGACTACTCAATTCACCCCTCCACTTT

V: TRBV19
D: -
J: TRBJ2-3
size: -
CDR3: CASSGQSSTDTQYF
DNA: TGTGCCAGTAGTGGCCAGTCGAGCACAGATACGCAGTATTTT

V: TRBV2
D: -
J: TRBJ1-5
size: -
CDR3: CASSGGHQPQHF
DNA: TGTGCCAGCAGTGGGGGGCATCAGCCCCAGCATTTT

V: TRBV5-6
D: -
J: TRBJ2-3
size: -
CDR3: CASSLPGAGVTDTQYF
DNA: TGTGCCAGCAGCCTCCCAGGGGCAGGGGTCACAGATACGCAGTATTTT

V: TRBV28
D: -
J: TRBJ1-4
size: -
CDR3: CASSLGGSNEKLFF
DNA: TGTGCCAGCAGTTTAGGCGGTAGTAATGAAAAACTGTTTTTT

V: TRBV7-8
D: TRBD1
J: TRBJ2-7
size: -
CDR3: CASSLADRQNYEQYF
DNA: TGTGCCAGCAGCTTAGCGGACAGGCAAAACTACGAGCAGTACTTC

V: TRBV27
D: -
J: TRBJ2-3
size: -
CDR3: CASTQRRGTDTQYF
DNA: TGTGCCAGCACCCAGAGGAGGGGAACGGATACGCAGTATTTT

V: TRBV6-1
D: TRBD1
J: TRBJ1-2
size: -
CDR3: CASILGQRYGYTF
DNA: TGTGCCAGCATCCTGGGACAGCGGTATGGCTACACCTTC

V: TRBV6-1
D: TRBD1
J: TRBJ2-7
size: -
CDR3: CASSEEAGGAYFIRYF
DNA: TGTGCCAGCAGTGAGGAGGCAGGGGGCGCTTATTTTATACGCTACTTC

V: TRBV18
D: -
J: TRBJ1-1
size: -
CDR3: CASSPVKQTIPPFF
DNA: TGTGCCAGCTCACCAGTGAAGCAAACGATCCCTCCTTTCTTT

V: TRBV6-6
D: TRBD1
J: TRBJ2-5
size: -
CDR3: CASSFNRGQETQYF
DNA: TGTGCCAGCAGTTTTAACAGGGGGCAGGAGACCCAGTACTTC

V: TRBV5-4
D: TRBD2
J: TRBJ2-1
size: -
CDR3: CASSPGPGTSGNEQFF
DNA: TGTGCCAGCAGCCCTGGTCCCGGGACTAGCGGCAATGAGCAGTTCTTC

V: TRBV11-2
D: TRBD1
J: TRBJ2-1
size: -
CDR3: CASSLEQGTYNEQFF
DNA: TGTGCCAGCAGCTTAGAACAGGGGACCTACAATGAGCAGTTCTTC

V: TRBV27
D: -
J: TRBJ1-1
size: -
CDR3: CASRGQGSPPGAFF
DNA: TGTGCCAGCAGAGGGCAGGGGTCCCCCCCGGGAGCTTTCTTT

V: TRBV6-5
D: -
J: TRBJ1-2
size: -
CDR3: CASSYGAGAGNYGYTF
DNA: TGTGCCAGCAGTTACGGGGCAGGGGCCGGTAACTATGGCTACACCTTC

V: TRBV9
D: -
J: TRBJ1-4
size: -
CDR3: CASSSGVQGMLFF
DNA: TGTGCCAGCAGCTCCGGGGTTCAGGGGATGCTGTTTTTT

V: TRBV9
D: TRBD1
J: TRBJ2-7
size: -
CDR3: CASSGQGTTDEQYF
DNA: TGTGCCAGCAGCGGACAGGGTACGACCGACGAGCAGTACTTC

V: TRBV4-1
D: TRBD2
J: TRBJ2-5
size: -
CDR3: CASSQVGRGVETQYF
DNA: TGCGCCAGCAGCCAAGTCGGGAGGGGGGTTGAGACCCAGTACTTC

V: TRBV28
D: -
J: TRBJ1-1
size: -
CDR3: CASSLRAQTGLPVFTEAFF
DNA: TGTGCCAGCAGTTTACGGGCGCAAACAGGTCTTCCAGTATTCACTGAAGCTTTCTTT

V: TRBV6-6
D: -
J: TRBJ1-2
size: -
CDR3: CASSYSEGARGYTF
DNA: TGTGCCAGCAGTTACTCGGAAGGGGCCAGGGGCTACACCTTC

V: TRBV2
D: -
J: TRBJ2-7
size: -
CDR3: CASSVRLYEQYF
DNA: TGTGCCAGCAGTGTGCGGCTGTACGAGCAGTACTTC

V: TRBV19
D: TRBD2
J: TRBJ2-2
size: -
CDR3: CASKAGGDTGELFF
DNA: TGTGCCAGTAAAGCGGGGGGGGACACCGGGGAGCTGTTTTTT

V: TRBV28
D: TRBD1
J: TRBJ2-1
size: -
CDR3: CASSEPGTAIHNEQFF
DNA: TGTGCCAGCAGTGAACCCGGGACAGCGATACACAATGAGCAGTTCTTC

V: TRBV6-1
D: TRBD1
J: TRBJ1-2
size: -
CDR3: CASSGGQGRGYTF
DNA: TGTGCCAGCAGTGGGGGACAGGGGCGCGGCTACACCTTC

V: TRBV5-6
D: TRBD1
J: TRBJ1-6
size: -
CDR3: CASSLTGAGSPLHF
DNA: TGTGCCAGCAGCCTCACAGGGGCTGGCTCACCCCTCCACTTT

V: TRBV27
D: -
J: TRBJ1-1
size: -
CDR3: CASSSPGGTEAFF
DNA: TGTGCCAGCAGTTCGCCCGGGGGTACTGAAGCTTTCTTT

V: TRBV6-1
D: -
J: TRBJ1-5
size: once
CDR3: CASRVTGNNQPQHF
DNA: TGTGCCAGCAGGGTGACAGGAAACAATCAGCCCCAGCATTTT

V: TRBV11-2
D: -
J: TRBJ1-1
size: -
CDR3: CASSFLAAEAFF
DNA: TGTGCCAGCAGCTTTTTAGCAGCTGAAGCTTTCTTT

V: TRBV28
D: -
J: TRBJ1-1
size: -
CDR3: CASSDPTGQVGTEAFF
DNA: TGTGCCAGCAGTGACCCTACGGGACAAGTGGGGACTGAAGCTTTCTTT

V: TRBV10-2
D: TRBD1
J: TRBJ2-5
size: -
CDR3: CASSESGGWETQYF
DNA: TGCGCCAGCAGTGAGTCAGGGGGCTGGGAGACCCAGTACTTC

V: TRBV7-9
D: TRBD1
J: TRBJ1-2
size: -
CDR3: CASSIDRVKGYTF
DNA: TGTGCCAGCAGCATCGACAGGGTGAAGGGCTACACCTTC

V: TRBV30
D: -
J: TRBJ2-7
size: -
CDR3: CAWTTGDSYEQYF
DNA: TGTGCCTGGACCACGGGAGACTCCTACGAGCAGTACTTC

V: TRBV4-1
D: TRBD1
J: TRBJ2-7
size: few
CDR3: CASSQDSGQGYEQYF
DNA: TGCGCCAGCAGCCAAGATTCGGGACAGGGGTACGAGCAGTACTTC

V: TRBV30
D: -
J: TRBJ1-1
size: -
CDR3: CAWSGDSMNTEAFF
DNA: TGTGCCTGGAGTGGAGACAGCATGAACACTGAAGCTTTCTTT

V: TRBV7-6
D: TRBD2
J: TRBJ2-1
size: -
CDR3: CASSLKAGGDNEQFF
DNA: TGTGCCAGCAGCTTAAAAGCGGGGGGTGACAATGAGCAGTTCTTC

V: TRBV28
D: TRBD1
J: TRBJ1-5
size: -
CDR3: CASSFIGQGNTKPQHF
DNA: TGTGCCAGCAGTTTTATTGGACAGGGGAACACCAAGCCCCAGCATTTT

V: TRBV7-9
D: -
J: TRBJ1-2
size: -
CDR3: CASSLARAYGYTF
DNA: TGTGCCAGCAGCTTAGCCAGGGCCTATGGCTACACCTTC

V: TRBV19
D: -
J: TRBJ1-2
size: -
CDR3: CASSSSAGRRSDGYTF
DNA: TGTGCCAGTAGTTCATCCGCAGGGCGCAGGTCGGATGGCTACACCTTC

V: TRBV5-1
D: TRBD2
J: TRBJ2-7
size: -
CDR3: CASSFGGVSYEQYF
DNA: TGCGCCAGCAGCTTTGGGGGGGTATCCTACGAGCAGTACTTC

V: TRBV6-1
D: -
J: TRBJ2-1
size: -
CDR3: CASSDYYEQFF
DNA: TGTGCCAGCAGTGATTACTATGAGCAGTTCTTC

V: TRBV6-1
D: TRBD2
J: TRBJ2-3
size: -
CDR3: CASVAGGHHTDTQYF
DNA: TGTGCCAGCGTAGCGGGAGGACACCACACAGATACGCAGTATTTT

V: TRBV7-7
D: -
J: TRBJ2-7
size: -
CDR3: CASSPRQGEGRRAYEQYF
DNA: TGTGCTAGCAGCCCTCGCCAGGGTGAAGGCCGAAGGGCCTACGAGCAGTACTTC

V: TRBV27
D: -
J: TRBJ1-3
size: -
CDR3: CASGRGNTIYF
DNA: TGTGCCAGCGGGAGGGGAAACACCATATATTTT

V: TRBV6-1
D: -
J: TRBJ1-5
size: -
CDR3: CASNRDRFNNQPQHF
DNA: TGTGCCAGCAATAGAGACAGGTTCAACAATCAGCCCCAGCATTTT

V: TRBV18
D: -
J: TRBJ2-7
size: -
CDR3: CASSPRRLYTSYEQYF
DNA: TGTGCCAGCTCACCAAGGAGACTCTACACCTCCTACGAGCAGTACTTC

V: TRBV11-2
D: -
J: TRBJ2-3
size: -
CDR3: CASSLDRTFEPHTQYF
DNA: TGTGCCAGCAGCTTAGATCGTACTTTTGAGCCCCATACGCAGTATTTT

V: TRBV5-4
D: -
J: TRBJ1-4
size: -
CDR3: CASSLAATNEKLFF
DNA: TGTGCCAGCAGCTTGGCCGCAACTAATGAAAAACTGTTTTTT

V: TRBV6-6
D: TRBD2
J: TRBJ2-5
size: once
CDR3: CASSPRLAGEEETQYF
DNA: TGTGCCAGCAGCCCGAGACTAGCGGGAGAGGAGGAGACCCAGTACTTC

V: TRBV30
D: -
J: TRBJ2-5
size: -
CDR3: CAWDAGFEETQYF
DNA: TGTGCCTGGGACGCAGGCTTTGAAGAGACCCAGTACTTC

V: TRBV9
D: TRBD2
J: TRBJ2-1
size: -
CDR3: CASSVHSGGLGEQFF
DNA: TGTGCCAGCAGCGTACACAGCGGGGGCCTTGGGGAGCAGTTCTTC

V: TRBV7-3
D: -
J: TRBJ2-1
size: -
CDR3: CASSWDKSYNEQFF
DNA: TGTGCCAGCAGCTGGGACAAGAGCTACAATGAGCAGTTCTTC

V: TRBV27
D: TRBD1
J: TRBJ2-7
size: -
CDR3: CATLGQGSYEQYF
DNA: TGTGCCACCCTTGGACAGGGGAGTTACGAGCAGTACTTC

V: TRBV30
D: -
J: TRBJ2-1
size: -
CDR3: CAYSYNEQFF
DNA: TGTGCCTATAGCTACAATGAGCAGTTCTTC

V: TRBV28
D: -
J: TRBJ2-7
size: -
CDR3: CASMGTEDSYEQYF
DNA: TGTGCCAGCATGGGCACAGAAGACTCCTACGAGCAGTACTTC